One T cell receptor beta chain is described in this entry. These data belong to a study of blood T cell repertoires in COVID-19. The CDR3 is 12 amino acids. The V and J ends lost 2 bases and 3 bases respectively, with 5 bases between them. Germline V gives CDR1 PRHDT, CDR2 FYEKMQ (reference sequence). Original handling: From reference gene primer amplification, estimates of nucleated cell counts were derived. Data came from immunoSEQ multiplex PCR; TCRdb stores just in-frame clones and leaves some out. The V and J calls and the clone size are those of that table, but D and trimming were determined from the DNA. The table records approximately 170,000 clones, roughly four fifths of them present only once.

Material for sequencing was peripheral blood. The V and J genes are TRBV13 and TRBJ2-7; D is undetermined. The origin of this receptor is a woman in her 70s with COVID-19, enrolled during active disease. The CDR3 loop is CASSLWLYEQYF. Written as DNA, the CDR3 is TGTGCCAGCAGCTTATGGCTCTACGAGCAGTACTTC.